The 5 T cell receptor beta chains listed next were all sequenced from one sample in a study of T cells in Graves' hyperthyroidism and ophthalmopathy. Amplified regions were TCR beta CDR3 sequences from RNA transcripts. When the TCR CDR3 underwent first-round RT-PCR, the HTBI primer set was used. TCRdb fed the multiplex PCR reads into MiXCR, producing one record per CDR3 protein. This sample yields hundreds of thousands of distinct CDR3 sequences, of which under 15% are seen a single time; approximately 4.3% belongs to the top ten. Sequenced input: blood. These receptor sequences come from a middle-aged woman with Graves' ophthalmopathy.

This clonotype was detected ten times or more. The V and J genes are TRBV28 and TRBJ2-5; either TRBD1 or TRBD2 may supply D (5 bases each). Deletions cut 10 bases from V and 1 base from J, with 22 bases between. CDR3 size: 16 residues. CDR1 and CDR2 (germline): MDHEN, SYDVKM. CDR3 sequence: CAIKGRYSGRQETQYF. The CDR3 DNA sequence: TGTGCCATCAAGGGACGGTACAGTGGGCGCCAAGAGACCCAGTACTTC. Variable domain in full (rest from reference TRBV28 and TRBJ2-5): DVKVTQSSRYLVKRTGEKVFLECVQDMDHENMFWYRQDPGLGLRLIYFSYDVKMKEKGDIPEGYSVSREKKERFSLILESASTNQTSMYLCAIKGRYSGRQETQYFGPGTRLLVL.

This clonotype was seen ten or more times. V is TRBV14 and J is TRBJ2-7; maybe TRBD2 (6 bases). The ends were cut back, 1 base at V and 4 bases at J, with 11 bases in the middle. Per the germline V gene, CDR1 is SGHDN and CDR2 is FVKESK. This CDR3 is 14 amino acids long. The CDR3 here is CASSQAGGIYEQYF. The CDR3 DNA reads TGTGCCAGCAGCCAAGCTGGGGGGATTTACGAGCAGTACTTC.

This clonotype was seen ten or more times. The J gene is TRBJ2-7, the V gene TRBV27, with TRBD2 matching 7 bases. CDR1 is MNHEY and CDR2 is SMNVEV in the germline V gene (reference sequence). Trimming took 6 bases from V and 3 from J; bases not matched to a gene: 17. The CDR3 runs 17 residues. The CDR3 DNA reads TGTGCCAGCAGGTCTCCTGGGCGGGAGCAGGTTTACTACGAGCAGTACTTC. Protein: CASRSPGREQVYYEQYF.

The rearrangement links TRBV11-2 to TRBJ1-2; TRBD1 might be the D (6 bases). This CDR3 has 14 residues. CDR1 is SGHAT, CDR2 FQNNGV, per germline. V was clipped by 5 bases and J by 12 bases, with 22 bases between them. CDR3 nucleotide sequence: TGTGCCAGCAGCCTTCCTACCAGACAGGCCCGGCACACCTTC. The encoded protein is CASSLPTRQARHTF.

The table lists this clonotype with many counts. Given a much more abundant clone one base away, this may be a read error. The V call is TRBV28, the J call TRBJ2-5; unclear D gene. CDR3 size: 16 residues. Germline V gene sequence: CDR1 MDHEN, CDR2 SYDVKM. The CDR3 region is CASANPMPTLQGTQYF. CDR3 DNA: TGTGCCAGCGCAAACCCCATGCCGACTCTCCAAGGGACCCAGTACTTC.